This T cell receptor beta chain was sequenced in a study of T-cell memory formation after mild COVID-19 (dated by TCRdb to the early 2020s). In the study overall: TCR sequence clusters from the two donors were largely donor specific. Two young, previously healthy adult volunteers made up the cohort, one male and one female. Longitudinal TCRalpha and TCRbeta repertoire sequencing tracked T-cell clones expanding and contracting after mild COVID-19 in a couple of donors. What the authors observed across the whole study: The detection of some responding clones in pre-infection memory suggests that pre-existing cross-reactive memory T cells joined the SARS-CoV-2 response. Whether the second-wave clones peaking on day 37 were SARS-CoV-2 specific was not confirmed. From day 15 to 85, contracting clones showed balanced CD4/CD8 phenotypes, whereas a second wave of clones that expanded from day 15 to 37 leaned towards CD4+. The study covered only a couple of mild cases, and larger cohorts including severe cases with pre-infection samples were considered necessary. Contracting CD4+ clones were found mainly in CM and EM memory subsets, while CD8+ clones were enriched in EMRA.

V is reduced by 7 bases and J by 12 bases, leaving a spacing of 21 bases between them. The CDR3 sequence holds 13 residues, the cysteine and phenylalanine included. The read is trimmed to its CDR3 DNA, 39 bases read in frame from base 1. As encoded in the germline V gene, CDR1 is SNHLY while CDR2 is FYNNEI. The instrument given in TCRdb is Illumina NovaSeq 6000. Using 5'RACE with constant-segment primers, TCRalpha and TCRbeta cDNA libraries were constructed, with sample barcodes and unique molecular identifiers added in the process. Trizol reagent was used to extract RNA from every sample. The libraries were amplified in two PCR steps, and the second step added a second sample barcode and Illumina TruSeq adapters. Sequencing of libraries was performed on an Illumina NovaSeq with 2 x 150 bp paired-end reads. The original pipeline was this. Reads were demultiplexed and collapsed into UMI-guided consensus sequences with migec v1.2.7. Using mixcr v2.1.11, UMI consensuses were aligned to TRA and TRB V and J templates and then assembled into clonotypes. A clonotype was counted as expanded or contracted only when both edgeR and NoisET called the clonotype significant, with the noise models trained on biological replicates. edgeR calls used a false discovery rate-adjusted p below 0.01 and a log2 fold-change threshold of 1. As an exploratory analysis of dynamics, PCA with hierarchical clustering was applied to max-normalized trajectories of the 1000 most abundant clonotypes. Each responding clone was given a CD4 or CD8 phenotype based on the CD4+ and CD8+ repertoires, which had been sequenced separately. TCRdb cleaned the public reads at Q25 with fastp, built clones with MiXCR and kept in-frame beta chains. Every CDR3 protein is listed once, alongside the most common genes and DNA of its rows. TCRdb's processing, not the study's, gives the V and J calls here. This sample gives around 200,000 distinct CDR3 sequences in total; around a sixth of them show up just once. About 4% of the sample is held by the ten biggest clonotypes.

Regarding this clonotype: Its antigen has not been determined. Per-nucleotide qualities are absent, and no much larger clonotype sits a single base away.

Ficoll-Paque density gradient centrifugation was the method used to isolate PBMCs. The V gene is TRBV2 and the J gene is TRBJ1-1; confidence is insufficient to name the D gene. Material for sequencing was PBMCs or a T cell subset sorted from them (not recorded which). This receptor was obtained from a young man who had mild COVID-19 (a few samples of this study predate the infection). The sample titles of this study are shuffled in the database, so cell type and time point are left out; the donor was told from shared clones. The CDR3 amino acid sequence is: CASTYITEGESFF. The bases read TGTGCCAGCACGTACATAACGGAGGGAGAATCTTTCTTT.